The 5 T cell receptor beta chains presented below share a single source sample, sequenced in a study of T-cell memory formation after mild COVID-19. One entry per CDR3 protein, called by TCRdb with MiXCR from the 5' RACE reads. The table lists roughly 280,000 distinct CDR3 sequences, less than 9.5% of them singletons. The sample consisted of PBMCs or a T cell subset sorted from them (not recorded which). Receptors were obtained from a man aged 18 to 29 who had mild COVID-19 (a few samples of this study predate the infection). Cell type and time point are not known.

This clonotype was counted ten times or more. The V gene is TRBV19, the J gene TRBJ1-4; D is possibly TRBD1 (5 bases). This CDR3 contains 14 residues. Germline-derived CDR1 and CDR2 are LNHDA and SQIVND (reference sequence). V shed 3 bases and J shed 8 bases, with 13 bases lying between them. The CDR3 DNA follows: TGTGCCAGTAGTATTCAGGGAGGAAGAGAAAAACTGTTTTTT. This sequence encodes CASSIQGGREKLFF.

The CDR3 DNA reads as TGTGCCAGCAGAGCACGGGACTCAGGAACCTCTGGAAACACCATATATTTT. Translating it yields CASRARDSGTSGNTIYF. The chain recombines TRBV7-9 with TRBJ1-3; TRBD1 is a possible D gene (5 bases). The length of the CDR3 is 17 residues. The germline V gene encodes CDR1 SEHNR and CDR2 FQNEAQ (reference sequence). The ends were cut back, 6 bases at V and 0 bases at J, with 18 bases in the middle.

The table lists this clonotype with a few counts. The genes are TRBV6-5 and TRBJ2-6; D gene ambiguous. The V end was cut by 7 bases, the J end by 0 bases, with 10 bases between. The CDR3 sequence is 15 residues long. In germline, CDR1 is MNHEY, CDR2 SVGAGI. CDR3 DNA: TGTGCCAGCAACCAGGTCCCCTCTGGGGCCAACGTCCTGACTTTC. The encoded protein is CASNQVPSGANVLTF.

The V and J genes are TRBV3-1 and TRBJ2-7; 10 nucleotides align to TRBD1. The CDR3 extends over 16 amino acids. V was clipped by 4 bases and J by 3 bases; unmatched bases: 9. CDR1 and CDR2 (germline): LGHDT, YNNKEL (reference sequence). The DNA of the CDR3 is TGTGCCAGCAGCCTCCCAGGAGGGGACAGGGGCTACGAGCAGTACTTC. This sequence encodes CASSLPGGDRGYEQYF.

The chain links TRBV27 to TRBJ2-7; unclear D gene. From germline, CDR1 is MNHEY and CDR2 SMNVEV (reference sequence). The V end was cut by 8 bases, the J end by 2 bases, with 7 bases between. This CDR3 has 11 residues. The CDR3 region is CASGRAYEQYV. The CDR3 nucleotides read TGTGCCAGCGGTAGAGCCTACGAGCAGTACGTC.